The 19 T cell receptor beta chains reported below all come from one sample, sequenced in a study of T cell responses to AZD1222 COVID-19 vaccine. The table came from immunoSEQ multiplex PCR; TCRdb's copy has only in-frame clones and leaves some out. Among 120,000 or so clones listed, approximately 85% were seen once. Source: peripheral blood, taken on day 0 of AZD1222 vaccination. These receptors came from an adult in good health.

V and J are TRBV28 and TRBJ1-1, with TRBD1 matching over 8 bases. CDR3 size: 19 residues. V shed 6 bases, J shed 2 bases, and the junction held 20 bases outside the gene matches. Germline V gene data show CDR1 as MDHEN and CDR2 as SYDVKM. CDR3 in DNA: TGTGCCAGCAGGCCCCCAGGATTAGGGACAGGCGCACAAAACACTGAAGCTTTCTTT. Translating it yields CASRPPGLGTGAQNTEAFF.

This chain links TRBV7-2 with TRBJ1-6; D is ambiguous. Germline loops: CDR1 SGHTA, CDR2 FQGNSA. The CDR3 is made up of 18 amino acids. Trimming pared 5 bases from V and 7 bases from J, leaving 24 bases between. The CDR3 DNA reads TGTGCCAGCAGCCACCTCCTAGGCGGAAACAAGCTCAATTCACCCCTCCACTTT. Its protein is CASSHLLGGNKLNSPLHF. Full variable domain (rest looked up from reference TRBV7-2 and TRBJ1-6): GAGVSQSPSNKVTEKGKDVELRCDPISGHTALYWYRQSLGQGLEFLIYFQGNSAPDKSGLPSDRFSAERTGGSVSTLTIQRTQQEDSAVYLCASSHLLGGNKLNSPLHFGNGTRLTVT.

The V call is TRBV11-3, the J call TRBJ2-2; TRBD2 matches 9 bases. Germline V gives CDR1 SGHNT, CDR2 YENEEA. The CDR3 extends over 15 amino acids. The ends lost 1 base at V and 4 bases at J; junction bases unmatched: 1. The CDR3 spells CASSLGSGSTGELFF. Written as DNA, the CDR3 is TGTGCCAGCAGCTTAGGTAGCGGGAGCACCGGGGAGCTGTTTTTT.

This chain joins TRBV7-9 and TRBJ2-3; D not certain. The V gene's germline CDR1 is SEHNR and CDR2 FQNEAQ (reference sequence). V was trimmed by 1 base and J by 1 base, leaving 15 bases between them. The CDR3 totals 17 residues. CDR3 loop: CASSLGVNRPGTDTQYF. DNA of the CDR3: TGTGCCAGCAGCTTAGGAGTAAACCGCCCCGGCACAGATACGCAGTATTTT. Combining the CDR3 with reference TRBV7-9 and TRBJ2-3 gives the whole variable domain DTGVSQNPRHKITKRGQNVTFRCDPISEHNRLYWYRQTLGQGPEFLTYFQNEAQLEKSRLLSDRFSAERPKGSFSTLEIQRTEQGDSAMYLCASSLGVNRPGTDTQYFGPGTRLTVL.

The chain links TRBV11-2 to TRBJ2-7; the D is unclear. Germline-derived CDR1 and CDR2 are SGHAT and FQNNGV. V lost 1 base and J lost 6, with 10 bases in between. The CDR3 has 13 residues. CDR3 sequence: CASSLAVGSEQYF. The CDR3 DNA is TGTGCCAGCAGCTTAGCGGTGGGGTCCGAGCAGTACTTC.

V is TRBV5-4 and J is TRBJ2-5; 10 bases are shared with TRBD2. Germline assignment: CDR1 SGHNT and CDR2 YYREEE (reference sequence). The ends lost 4 bases at V and 5 bases at J; junction bases unmatched: 8. The CDR3 runs to 15 residues. The CDR3 nucleotides are TGTGCCAGCAGCGGGAGCGGGGGGGCAAGGGAGACCCAGTACTTC. Encoded protein: CASSGSGGARETQYF. Using reference TRBV5-4 and TRBJ2-5 for the parts outside the CDR3, the full variable domain is ETGVTQSPTHLIKTRGQQVTLRCSSQSGHNTVSWYQQALGQGPQFIFQYYREEENGRGNFPPRFSGLQFPNYSSELNVNALELDDSALYLCASSGSGGARETQYFGPGTRLLVL.

The V and J genes are TRBV19 and TRBJ2-1; D is perhaps TRBD2 (6 bases). The CDR3 sequence is 15 residues long. The germline V gene encodes CDR1 LNHDA and CDR2 SQIVND (reference sequence). V was pared by 5 bases and J by 8 bases, with 19 bases between. Written as DNA, the CDR3 is TGTGCCAGTAGTCCTGGACTCCTCTGGGGGGATGAGCAGTTCTTC. Amino acids: CASSPGLLWGDEQFF.

The V gene is TRBV29-1, the J gene TRBJ1-2; D might be TRBD1 (5 bases). The CDR3 sequence is 18 residues long. The germline gives CDR1 SQVTM, CDR2 ANQGSEA. The ends were cut back, 0 bases at V and 0 bases at J, with 20 bases in the middle. The CDR3 nucleotides are TGCAGCGTTGAAGATTGGGCCGGGGGGGTCCCTTCTAACTATGGCTACACCTTC. It specifies CSVEDWAGGVPSNYGYTF. The complete variable domain, with remaining parts taken from reference TRBV29-1 and TRBJ1-2, reads SAVISQKPSRDICQRGTSLTIQCQVDSQVTMMFWYRQQPGQSLTLIATANQGSEATYESGFVIDKFPISRPNLTFSTLTVSNMSPEDSSIYLCSVEDWAGGVPSNYGYTFGSGTRLTVV.

The chain recombines TRBV7-6 with TRBJ2-6, with 8 bases lining up with TRBD1. J lost 0 bases, V lost 4 bases, and 8 bases had no gene match. The V gene's germline CDR1 is SGHVS and CDR2 FNYEAQ. The CDR3 runs 18 residues. The CDR3 DNA follows: TGTGCCAGCAGCTCCCTAGGACAGGGCCGCTCTGGGGCCAACGTCCTGACTTTC. This translates into CASSSLGQGRSGANVLTF.

This chain links TRBV7-8 with TRBJ1-2; perhaps TRBD1 as D (5 bases). Between the trimmed V and J ends, which lost 5 bases and 1 base, there was a span of 5 bases. The CDR3 length is 12 residues. Per germline, CDR1 SGHVS and CDR2 FQNEAQ. CDR3 nucleotide sequence: TGTGCCAGCAGCCAGGGTAACTATGGCTACACCTTC. The encoded protein is CASSQGNYGYTF.

The genes are TRBV6-5 and TRBJ1-1; D remains unclear. Germline lookup yields CDR1 MNHEY and CDR2 SVGAGI. V was pared by 2 bases and J by 5 bases, with 18 bases between. The CDR3 loop spans 16 amino acids. The CDR3 nucleotides are TGTGCCAGCAGTTACGGCCGGACGGGCACGAGGACTGAAGCTTTCTTT. This codes for CASSYGRTGTRTEAFF.

This rearrangement joins TRBV6-5 to TRBJ1-5, with D perhaps matching TRBD1 (5 bases). V was shortened by 4 bases and J by 4 bases, with 8 bases between the two germline ends. Germline V gives CDR1 MNHEY, CDR2 SVGAGI. The CDR3 consists of 13 residues. In DNA form, the CDR3 reads TGTGCCAGCAGTTCACAGGCGAATCAGCCCCAGCATTTT. Translating it yields CASSSQANQPQHF.

V is TRBV7-2 and J is TRBJ1-6, with a possible D match to TRBD1 (5 bases). This CDR3 contains 15 residues. Germline CDR1 and CDR2: SGHTA and FQGNSA. Trimming stripped 5 bases from V and 10 bases from J, with 18 bases between. CDR3 bases: TGTGCCAGCAGCCTAACGGGACCCGGACGGTCACCCCTCCACTTT. Its protein is CASSLTGPGRSPLHF. Full variable domain (remainder filled in from reference TRBV7-2 and TRBJ1-6): GAGVSQSPSNKVTEKGKDVELRCDPISGHTALYWYRQSLGQGLEFLIYFQGNSAPDKSGLPSDRFSAERTGGSVSTLTIQRTQQEDSAVYLCASSLTGPGRSPLHFGNGTRLTVT.

The chain recombines TRBV7-2 with TRBJ2-7; 13 bases agree with TRBD2. The germline gives CDR1 SGHTA, CDR2 FQGNSA. The V and J ends lost 2 bases and 2 bases, in that order; junction bases with no gene match: 9. The CDR3 totals 18 residues. CDR3 protein: CASSLHTAGTSGTYEQYF. CDR3 DNA sequence: TGTGCCAGCAGCTTACACACAGCCGGGACTAGCGGGACCTACGAGCAGTACTTC. Supplemented by reference TRBV7-2 and TRBJ2-7, the full variable domain reads GAGVSQSPSNKVTEKGKDVELRCDPISGHTALYWYRQSLGQGLEFLIYFQGNSAPDKSGLPSDRFSAERTGGSVSTLTIQRTQQEDSAVYLCASSLHTAGTSGTYEQYFGPGTRLTVT.

This sequence joins TRBV27 and TRBJ1-5, with a tentative D call TRBD1 (5 bases). The CDR3 contains 14 residues. With 4 bases removed from V and 4 bases from J, the gap between germline ends came to 11 bases. CDR1 and CDR2 from the germline V gene are MNHEY and SMNVEV (reference sequence). For the CDR3, the DNA is TGTGCCAGCAGTTCGCCGGGGGGAAATCAGCCCCAGCATTTT. Its protein is CASSSPGGNQPQHF.

There are a few counts of this clone. The chain combines TRBV7-2 with TRBJ1-6; 12 positions agree with TRBD1. The CDR3 contains 16 residues. V shed 5 bases, J shed 7 bases, and the junction held 6 bases outside the gene matches. Germline CDR1 SGHTA, CDR2 FQGNSA. CDR3 region: CASSQRDRGPNSPLHF. The CDR3 coding sequence is TGTGCCAGCAGCCAAAGGGACAGGGGGCCGAATTCACCCCTCCACTTT.

The chain is built from TRBV19 and TRBJ1-1; D perhaps matches TRBD1 (5 bases). The CDR3 has 16 residues. CDR1 and CDR2 (germline): LNHDA, SQIVND (reference sequence). The V end lost 0 bases, the J end lost 1 base, and 12 bases lay between the germline ends. CDR3 sequence (DNA): TGTGCCAGTAGTATAGATGGGCGACAGACGAACACTGAAGCTTTCTTT. Protein sequence: CASSIDGRQTNTEAFF.

The chain recombines TRBV20-1 with TRBJ1-2; D may be TRBD1 (5 bases). Per the germline V gene, CDR1 is DFQATT and CDR2 is SNEGSKA (reference sequence). V was pared by 6 bases and J by 6 bases, with 11 bases between. The CDR3 is 11 residues long. The CDR3 DNA is TGCAGTGCCCAGGGTGGAGATGGCTACACCTTC. The encoded protein is CSAQGGDGYTF.

J is TRBJ2-1 and V is TRBV6-5, with D perhaps assigned TRBD1 or TRBD2 (5 bases each). This CDR3 is 12 amino acids long. Germline values: CDR1 MNHEY, CDR2 SVGAGI. V lost 8 bases and J lost 7, with 12 bases in between. CDR3 in DNA: TGTGCCAGCTGGGACGAGGAAAATGAGCAGTTCTTC. Amino acids: CASWDEENEQFF.